Below, 8 T cell receptor beta chains from the same sample are listed, as sequenced in a study of T cells in Graves' hyperthyroidism and ophthalmopathy. TCR beta CDR3 sequences were amplified from RNA transcripts. During a first-round RT-PCR of the TCR CDR3, the HTBI primer set was used. TCRdb re-called the multiplex PCR reads through MiXCR, storing one row per CDR3 protein. Among some 400,000 distinct CDR3 sequences listed, about a fifth were seen once. The sequencing sample was made of blood. Receptors were obtained from a woman aged 18-29 years with Graves' hyperthyroidism.

This clonotype has a count of ten or more. This chain links TRBV7-2 with TRBJ2-7, with 8 bases that match TRBD1. Germline CDR1 is SGHTA and CDR2 is FQGNSA. The ends lost 5 bases at V and 0 bases at J; junction bases unmatched: 6. The CDR3 loop spans 15 amino acids. The CDR3 protein is CASSLIGTGSYEQYF. The CDR3 region has the DNA TGTGCCAGCAGCCTGATCGGGACAGGCTCCTACGAGCAGTACTTC.

The DNA of the CDR3 is TGCGCCAGCAGCCAAGGGAGGGGGGGCAATCAGCCCCAGCATTTT. It is translated as CASSQGRGGNQPQHF. The rearrangement uses TRBV4-1 and TRBJ1-5; weak D call: TRBD1 (6 bases). Germline values: CDR1 MGHRA, CDR2 YSYEKL. With 1 base removed from V and 2 bases from J, the gap between germline ends came to 9 bases. The length of the CDR3 is 15 residues.

In this sample, this clonotype turned up many times. This chain connects TRBV20-1 to TRBJ1-1; a possible D gene is TRBD1 (5 bases). V was shortened by 3 bases and J by 0 bases, with 11 bases between the two germline ends. The CDR3 runs 14 residues. CDR1 and CDR2 (germline): DFQATT, SNEGSKA (reference sequence). The CDR3 protein is CSARVWGMNTEAFF. In DNA, the CDR3 is TGCAGTGCTAGGGTGTGGGGGATGAACACTGAAGCTTTCTTT.

With regard to this clonotype: A much larger clone lies a single base off, so this may be a read error. The rearrangement joins TRBV7-8 to TRBJ1-1; D not resolved. The CDR3 extends over 15 amino acids. Germline V CDR1 and CDR2: SGHVS, FQNEAQ. V was cut by 5 bases and J by 6 bases, with 19 bases left in between. CDR3 bases: TGTGCCAGCAGCCTTTGGACCTTCGCAGACGCTGAAGCTTTCTTT. Residues: CASSLWTFADAEAFF. Together with reference TRBV7-8 and TRBJ1-1, the CDR3 gives the full variable domain: GAGVSQSPRYKVAKRGQDVALRCDPISGHVSLFWYQQALGQGPEFLTYFQNEAQLDKSGLPSDRFFAERPEGSVSTLKIQRTQQEDSAVYLCASSLWTFADAEAFFGQGTRLTVV.

There are many counts of this clonotype. DNA for the CDR3: TGTGCCAGCAGCCAAGGCCTAACTAAGAGCTACGAGCAGTACTTC. Its translation is CASSQGLTKSYEQYF. This sequence joins TRBV3-1 and TRBJ2-7, with D uncertain. V was clipped by 1 base and J by 3 bases, with 13 bases between them. The CDR3 runs to 15 residues. Germline V gene lookup returns CDR1 LGHDT and CDR2 YNNKEL (reference sequence).

This clonotype has at least ten counts. V and J are TRBV6-1 and TRBJ1-1; D call uncertain. Looked up from germline, CDR1 is MNHNS and CDR2 is SASEGT. Trimming stripped 6 bases from V and 5 bases from J, with 10 bases between. This CDR3 has 12 amino acids. CDR3 DNA sequence: TGTGCCAGCAGCCGGGTCTCTACTGAAGCTTTCTTT. Translated: CASSRVSTEAFF.

This clonotype was recorded many times. The CDR3 DNA is TGCAGCGTTGACGGGGCGCAAGGCTATGGCTACACCTTC. Protein product: CSVDGAQGYGYTF. The V and J genes are TRBV29-1 and TRBJ1-2; D is perhaps TRBD1 (5 bases). The V end lost 3 bases, the J end lost 4 bases, and 12 bases lay between the germline ends. Looked up from germline, CDR1 is SQVTM and CDR2 is ANQGSEA. CDR3 length equals 13 residues.

This clonotype was observed many times. The genes are TRBV14 and TRBJ2-7, with D perhaps given as TRBD1 or TRBD2 (6 bases each). CDR1 is SGHDN, CDR2 FVKESK, per germline. This CDR3 comprises 15 residues. The V gene lost 4 bases and the J gene lost 2 bases, with 15 bases spanning the gap. CDR3 region: CASSRGATTTYEQYF. The CDR3 DNA reads TGTGCCAGCAGCCGGGGGGCAACTACTACCTACGAGCAGTACTTC. Drawing the rest from reference TRBV14 and TRBJ2-7, the complete variable domain is EAGVTQFPSHSVIEKGQTVTLRCDPISGHDNLYWYRRVMGKEIKFLLHFVKESKQDESGMPNNRFLAERTGGTYSTLKVQPAELEDSGVYFCASSRGATTTYEQYFGPGTRLTVT.